What follows is one T cell receptor beta chain and its context. There are a few counts of this clone. Its cognate antigen has yet to be identified. The sample holds no much larger clone one base away, and base qualities are not on file. This record belongs to a study of blood T cell repertoires in COVID-19 (dated by TCRdb to 2018 to 2021). Turning to the overall study: The collaborator samples originated in the United States, Italy and Spain and spanned the acute and convalescent phases of COVID-19. Deeply sampled blood TCRbeta repertoires from subjects exposed to, actively infected with, or recovered from COVID-19 were included in the dataset. Sample metadata almost always included a de-identified subject ID, COVID-19 status, age in years and sex. The material from the prospective study consisted of cDNA or gDNA derived from T cells, B-cell-depleted T cells, or PBMCs. Where available, HLA class I and class II types were obtained from metadata supplied by the sample provider rather than from assay-based typing. The repertoires were released in a freely available public database meant as a resource for research on the immune response to SARS-CoV-2. Samples came from the ongoing ImmuneRACE study (first 160 participants) plus 1,254 subjects from 6 global collaborators.

In the prospective study, participants were 18 to 89 years old, resided in under 30 geographic areas of the United States, and were enrolled through a virtual design. In the prospective study, participants were assigned to cohorts based on the clinical history participants reported in a screening survey and a study questionnaire. In the prospective study, mobile phlebotomists collected whole blood, serum and a nasopharyngeal or oropharyngeal swab from each participant. Additional blood draws and questionnaires over an approximately 2-month period could optionally be provided by prospective study participants. Before DNA extraction, blood samples from the prospective study were shipped at room temperature or frozen. TCRbeta CDR3 regions were amplified from genomic DNA using the immunoSEQ Assay, a bias-controlled multiplex PCR. The study's processing was this. Nucleated cell counts per sample were estimated from amplification of reference gene primers within the assay. Sequence reads were collapsed and filtered to measure the absolute abundance of every unique TCRbeta CDR3 rearrangement. Productive Simpson clonality was computed per sample as the square root of Simpson's diversity index over productive rearrangements. Imported from immuneACCESS, the table was reduced by TCRdb to in-frame sequences with V and J called. These copies leave out some clones; in studies compared against another copy, an unresolved V gene accounts for under half, and the cause of the remainder is not known. V, J and clone size are taken as reported in that table, and D and trimming were inferred from the DNA itself. The sample contains approximately 240,000 clones, about four fifths of them found a single time. The top ten clones comprise under 1.5% of the sample.

Overall results and qualifications from the work: Clinical and demographic metadata were provided uncurated, with the amount varying by source and participant.

The origin of this receptor is a middle-aged woman with acute COVID-19. Sequenced material: PBMCs or T cells enriched from blood (not recorded which).

The bases read TGCGCCAGCAGCTTGGAACGGGGGTTGAATGAGCAGTTCTTC. Its amino acids are CASSLERGLNEQFF. Rearrangement joined TRBV5-1 to TRBJ2-1, with a tentative D gene TRBD2 over 6 matching bases. Reading the germline V gene gives CDR1 SGHRS and CDR2 YFSETQ. V is cut by 0 bases and J by 7 bases, and the space between the germline ends is 11 bases. The CDR3 has 14 amino acids, counting the end cysteine and phenylalanine. Just the 42-base CDR3 DNA is kept, in frame starting at base 1. With the rest looked up from the reference TRBV5-1 and TRBJ2-1 genes rather than sequenced, the full variable domain is KAGVTQTPRYLIKTRGQQVTLSCSPISGHRSVSWYQQTPGQGLQFLFEYFSETQRNKGNFPGRFSGRQFSNSRSEMNVSTLELGDSALYLCASSLERGLNEQFFGPGTRLTVL.